Listed below are T cell receptor beta chains from one sample, sequenced in a study of cytomegalovirus exposure and HLA in healthy donors. The protocol was immunoSEQ multiplex PCR, while the TCRdb copy is restricted to in-frame clones and leaves out a portion. The sample holds around 120,000 clones, around four fifths seen once. Sequenced sample: PBMCs. Receptor source: a middle-aged woman in good health and CMV-seropositive. The CDR3 runs from the conserved cysteine through the conserved F or W. Each record gives: CDR3 protein, J gene, D gene, V gene. The D gene is left open where the match is weak.

cdr3_aa: CASSTASGGGITDTQYF; j_call: TRBJ2-3; d_call: TRBD2; v_call: TRBV9
cdr3_aa: CASSTFSGRQTDTQYF; j_call: TRBJ2-3; d_call: TRBD2; v_call: TRBV5-4
cdr3_aa: CASSQGTGRNANTEAFF; j_call: TRBJ1-1; d_call: TRBD1; v_call: TRBV18
cdr3_aa: CASRHVGHEQYF; j_call: NA; d_call: NA; v_call: TRBV27
cdr3_aa: CASSMSAGGSYEQYF; j_call: TRBJ2-7; d_call: TRBD2; v_call: TRBV2
cdr3_aa: CASSQASGLAGFEQYF; j_call: TRBJ2-7; d_call: TRBD2; v_call: TRBV4-1
cdr3_aa: CASSLSNDVGNIQYF; j_call: TRBJ2-4; d_call: NA; v_call: TRBV7-2
cdr3_aa: CAISPYTITEAFF; j_call: TRBJ1-1; d_call: NA; v_call: TRBV10-3
cdr3_aa: CASSERTEKLFF; j_call: TRBJ1-4; d_call: NA; v_call: TRBV2
cdr3_aa: CASSEASGGAYEQYF; j_call: TRBJ2-7; d_call: TRBD2; v_call: TRBV2
cdr3_aa: CASSPRWDTYTEAFF; j_call: TRBJ1-1; d_call: NA; v_call: TRBV18
cdr3_aa: CASSLLGWNTEAFF; j_call: TRBJ1-1; d_call: NA; v_call: TRBV27
cdr3_aa: CASTPGGTYGYTF; j_call: TRBJ1-2; d_call: NA; v_call: TRBV6-1
cdr3_aa: CASSKGTGVCTEAFF; j_call: TRBJ1-1; d_call: NA; v_call: TRBV21-1
cdr3_aa: CASSRGRDGELFF; j_call: TRBJ2-2; d_call: TRBD1; v_call: TRBV7-9
cdr3_aa: CASTPRDRGYMNTEAFF; j_call: TRBJ1-1; d_call: TRBD1; v_call: TRBV2
cdr3_aa: CASSLGPGLKGDGTEAFF; j_call: TRBJ1-1; d_call: NA; v_call: TRBV7-3
cdr3_aa: CASSTSPGYEQYF; j_call: TRBJ2-7; d_call: NA; v_call: TRBV19
cdr3_aa: CASSPRESPSYEQYF; j_call: TRBJ2-7; d_call: NA; v_call: TRBV18
cdr3_aa: CASSFSGVNTGELFF; j_call: TRBJ2-2; d_call: TRBD2; v_call: TRBV7-9
cdr3_aa: CASSTFPTGVRETQYF; j_call: TRBJ2-5; d_call: TRBD1; v_call: TRBV5-1
cdr3_aa: CASSQGGQGALNFSPLHF; j_call: TRBJ1-6; d_call: TRBD1; v_call: TRBV4-2
cdr3_aa: CASSPAVNYGYTF; j_call: TRBJ1-2; d_call: NA; v_call: TRBV6-6
cdr3_aa: CASSSLGGTEAFF; j_call: TRBJ1-1; d_call: NA; v_call: TRBV5-6
cdr3_aa: CASLMGGGTEAFF; j_call: TRBJ1-1; d_call: NA; v_call: TRBV6-5
cdr3_aa: CASSEGTGSEKLFF; j_call: TRBJ1-4; d_call: TRBD1; v_call: TRBV6-1